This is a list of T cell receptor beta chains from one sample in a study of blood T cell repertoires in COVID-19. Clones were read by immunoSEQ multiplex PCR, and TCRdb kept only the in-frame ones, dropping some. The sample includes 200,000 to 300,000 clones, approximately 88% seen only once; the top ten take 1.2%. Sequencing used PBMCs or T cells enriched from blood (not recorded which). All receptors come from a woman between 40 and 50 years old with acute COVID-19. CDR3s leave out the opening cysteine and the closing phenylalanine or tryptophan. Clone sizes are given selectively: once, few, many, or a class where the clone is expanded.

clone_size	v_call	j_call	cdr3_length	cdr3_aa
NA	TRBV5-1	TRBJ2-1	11	ASSRDPGNEQF
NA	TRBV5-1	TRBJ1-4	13	ASSLEEGPGEKLF
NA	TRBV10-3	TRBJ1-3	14	AIGGGQGPSGNTIY
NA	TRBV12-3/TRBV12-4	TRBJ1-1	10	ASRSDGTEAF
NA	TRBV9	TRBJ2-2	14	ASSARLAASTGELF
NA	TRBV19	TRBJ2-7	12	ASSIGQGAYEQY
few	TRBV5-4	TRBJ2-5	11	ASSLVMEETQY
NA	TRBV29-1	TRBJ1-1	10	SGGQGNTEAF
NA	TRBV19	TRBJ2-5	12	ASRRRAQAETQY
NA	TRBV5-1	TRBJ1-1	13	ASSLEEGGGTEAF
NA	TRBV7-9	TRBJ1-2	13	ASSRSGVTDYGYT
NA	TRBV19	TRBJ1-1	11	ASSLRQDTEAF
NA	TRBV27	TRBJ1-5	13	ASSLQINSNQPQH
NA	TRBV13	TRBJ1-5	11	ASSFGYLGPQH
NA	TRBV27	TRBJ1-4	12	ASRAGSTNEKLF
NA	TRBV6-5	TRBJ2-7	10	ASSPFRDEQY
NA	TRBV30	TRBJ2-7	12	AWRRGQLSYEQY
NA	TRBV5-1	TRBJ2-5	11	ASSHPGLETQY
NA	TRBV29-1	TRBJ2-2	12	SVDGQGGTGELF
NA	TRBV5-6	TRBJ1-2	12	ASSRAQGISGYT
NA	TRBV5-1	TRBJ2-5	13	ASSLALQGESPQY
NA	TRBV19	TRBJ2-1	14	ASRPPGLAGLSEQF
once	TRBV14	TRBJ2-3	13	ASSQVDSPGYTQY
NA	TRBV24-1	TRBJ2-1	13	ATSDFSGADNEQF
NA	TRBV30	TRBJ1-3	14	AWSGRHRSSGNTIY
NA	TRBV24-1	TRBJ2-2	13	ATSDPRQGTGELF
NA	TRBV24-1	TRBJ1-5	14	ATSDSAGTAGQPQH
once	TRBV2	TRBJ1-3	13	ASSDRSFSGNTIY
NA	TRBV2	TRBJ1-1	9	ASGGQDEAF
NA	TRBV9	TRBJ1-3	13	ASSARHSSGNTIY
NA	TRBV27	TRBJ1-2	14	ASSETGMLDNYGYT
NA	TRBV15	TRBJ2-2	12	ATSIDRSAGELF
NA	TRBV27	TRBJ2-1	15	ASSFILGTSGNNEQF
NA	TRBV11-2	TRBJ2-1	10	ASSSPINEQF
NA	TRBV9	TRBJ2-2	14	ASSPQRARDTGELF
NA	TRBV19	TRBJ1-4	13	ASSRSAEVGEKLF
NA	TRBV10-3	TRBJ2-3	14	AISESPGQGTDTQY
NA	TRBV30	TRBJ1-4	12	ASHPGATNEKLF
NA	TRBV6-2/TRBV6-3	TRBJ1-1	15	ASSYPSEGQPNTEAF
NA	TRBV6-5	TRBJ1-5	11	ASSHRGDQPQH
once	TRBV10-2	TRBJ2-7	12	ASSDSGRAYEQY
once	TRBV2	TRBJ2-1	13	ASSREGVEYNEQF
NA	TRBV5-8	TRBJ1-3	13	ASSFLRGSGNTIY
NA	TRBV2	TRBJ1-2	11	ASSASRDYGYT
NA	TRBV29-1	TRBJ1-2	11	SVPGQGEHGYT